This TCR beta chain derives from a study of CD8 T cells in ankylosing spondylitis. Study results and caveats: Blood from ankylosing spondylitis patients appeared to carry a characteristic roughly eight-variant TCR beta motif.

Using its own MiXCR run on the 5' RACE reads, TCRdb lists one record per CDR3 protein. Of 210,000 or so distinct CDR3 sequences in the sample, roughly 25% are singletons; the top ten hold about 6.9%. This clonotype was counted many times. What it binds is not known. Sequencing used blood, either unsorted or a sorted T cell fraction (not recorded which). The TCR comes from a male donor with ankylosing spondylitis or in good health (not recorded which).

DNA of the CDR3: TGCAGTGCTAGTGGGTTAGCGGGATTAGGGTACGAGCAGTACTTC. Protein product: CSASGLAGLGYEQYF. The genes are TRBV20-1 and TRBJ2-7; 8 nucleotides agree with TRBD2. The CDR3 sequence is 15 residues long. Trimming at V came to 3 bases and at J to 4 bases, leaving 11 bases not matched to a gene. Looked up from germline, CDR1 is DFQATT and CDR2 is SNEGSKA (reference sequence).